Here is one T cell receptor beta chain with its context. The sample belongs to a study of cytomegalovirus exposure and HLA in healthy donors. Germline V CDR1 and CDR2: MNHNY, SVGAGI (reference sequence). After removal of 6 bases from V and 5 bases from J, the junction contained 7 bases not matched to a gene. The CDR3 is 14 amino acids. PCR used 60 Vbeta primers and 13 Jbeta primers. The method was immunoSEQ multiplex PCR; TCRdb's version includes in-frame clones alone and lacks a portion of them. There are over 150,000 clones in the sample; about 64% occur only once, and less than 1.5% lies in the top ten.

Sequences were obtained from PBMCs. The receptor was derived from a man aged 50 to 60 in good health and CMV-seronegative. The rearrangement uses TRBV6-6 and TRBJ1-5, with 7 bases aligning to TRBD1. CDR3: CASSTTGVDQPQHF. Written as DNA, the CDR3 is TGTGCCAGCAGCACCACAGGGGTAGATCAGCCCCAGCATTTT.